This T cell receptor beta chain was retrieved from a study of T cell repertoires in cytomegalovirus infection. TCRdb used MiXCR to reprocess the reads, holding one entry per CDR3 protein. The repertoire consists of about 98,000 distinct CDR3 sequences, with more than 15% occurring once and the leading ten covering more than 7%. The CDR3 is 12 residues long. The germline V gene encodes CDR1 DFQATT and CDR2 SNEGSKA (reference sequence). Trimming removed 7 bases at V and 7 bases at J, with 16 bases between. About this clonotype: No antigen is known for it.

Regarding the study as a whole: The response measured ex vivo was dominated by TCR beta clonotypes (HLA-C-restricted and CMV-specific).

The receptor was isolated from a human donor in good health (CMV status not recorded). Some clones in this sample may be carry-over from other donors' samples. The chain is built from TRBV20-1 and TRBJ1-2; a possible D gene is TRBD1 (6 bases). Sequences were obtained from PBMCs. Here the CDR3 DNA reads TGCAGTGTCGAGAAGCGGGGGGCTGGCTACACCTTC. Translation gives CSVEKRGAGYTF.